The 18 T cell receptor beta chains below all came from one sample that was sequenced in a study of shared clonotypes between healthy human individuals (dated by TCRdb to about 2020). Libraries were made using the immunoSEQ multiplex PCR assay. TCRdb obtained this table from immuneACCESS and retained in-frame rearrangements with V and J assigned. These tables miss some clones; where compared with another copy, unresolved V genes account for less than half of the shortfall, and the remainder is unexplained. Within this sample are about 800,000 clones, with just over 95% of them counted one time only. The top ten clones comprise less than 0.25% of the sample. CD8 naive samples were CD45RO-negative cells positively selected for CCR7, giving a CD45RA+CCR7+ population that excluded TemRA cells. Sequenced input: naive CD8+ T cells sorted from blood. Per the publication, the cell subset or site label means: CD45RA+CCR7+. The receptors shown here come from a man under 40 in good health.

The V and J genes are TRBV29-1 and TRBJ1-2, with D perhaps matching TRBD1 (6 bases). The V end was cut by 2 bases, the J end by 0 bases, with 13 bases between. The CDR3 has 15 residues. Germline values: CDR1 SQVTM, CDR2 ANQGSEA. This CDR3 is CSVEWSGETNYGYTF. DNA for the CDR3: TGCAGCGTTGAATGGTCAGGGGAAACTAACTATGGCTACACCTTC.

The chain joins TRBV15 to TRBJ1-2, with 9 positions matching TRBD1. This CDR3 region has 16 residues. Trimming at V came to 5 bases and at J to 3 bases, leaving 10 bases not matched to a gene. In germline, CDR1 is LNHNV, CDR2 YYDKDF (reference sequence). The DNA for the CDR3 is TGTGCCACCAGCGTCAAAGCCGGGACAGGGTACTATGGCTACACCTTC. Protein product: CATSVKAGTGYYGYTF.

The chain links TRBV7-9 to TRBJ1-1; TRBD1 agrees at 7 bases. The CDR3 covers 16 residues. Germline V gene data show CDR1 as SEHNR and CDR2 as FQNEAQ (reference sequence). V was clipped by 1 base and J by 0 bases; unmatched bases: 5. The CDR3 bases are TGTGCCAGCAGCTTAGGAGGGGGCGAGGTGAACACTGAAGCTTTCTTT. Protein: CASSLGGGEVNTEAFF.

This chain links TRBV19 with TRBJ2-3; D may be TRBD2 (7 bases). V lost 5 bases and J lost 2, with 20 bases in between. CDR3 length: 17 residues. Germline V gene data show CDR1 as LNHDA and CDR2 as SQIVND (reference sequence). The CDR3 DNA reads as TGTGCCAGTAGTGTACGAGCCGGGGGGCCATACACAGATACGCAGTATTTT. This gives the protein CASSVRAGGPYTDTQYF.

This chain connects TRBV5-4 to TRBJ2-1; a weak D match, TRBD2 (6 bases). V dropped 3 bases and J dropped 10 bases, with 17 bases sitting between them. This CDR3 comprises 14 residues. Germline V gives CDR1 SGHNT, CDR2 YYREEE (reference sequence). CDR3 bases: TGTGCCAGCAGCTCCGGCATCGGGGGTGAGGAGCAGTTCTTC. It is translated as CASSSGIGGEEQFF.

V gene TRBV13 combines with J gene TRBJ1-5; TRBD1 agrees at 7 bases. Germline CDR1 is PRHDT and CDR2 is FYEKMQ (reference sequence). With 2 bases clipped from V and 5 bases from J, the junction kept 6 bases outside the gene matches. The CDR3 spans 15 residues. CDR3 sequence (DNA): TGTGCCAGCAGCTTAAGGGGGCGCGGAGATCAGCCCCAGCATTTT. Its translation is CASSLRGRGDQPQHF. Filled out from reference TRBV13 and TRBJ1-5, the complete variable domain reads AAGVIQSPRHLIKEKRETATLKCYPIPRHDTVYWYQQGPGQDPQFLISFYEKMQSDKGSIPDRFSAQQFSDYHSELNMSSLELGDSALYFCASSLRGRGDQPQHFGDGTRLSIL.

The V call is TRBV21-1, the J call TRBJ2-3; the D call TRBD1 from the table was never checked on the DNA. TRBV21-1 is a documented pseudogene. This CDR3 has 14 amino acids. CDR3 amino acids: CAPLRAGGTDTQYF. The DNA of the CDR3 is TGTGCCCCACTAAGGGCAGGGGGCACAGATACGCAGTATTTT.

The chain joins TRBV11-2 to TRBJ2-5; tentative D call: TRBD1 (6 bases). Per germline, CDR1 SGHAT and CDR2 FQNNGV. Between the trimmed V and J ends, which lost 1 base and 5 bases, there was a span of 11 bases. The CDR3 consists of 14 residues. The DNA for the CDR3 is TGTGCCAGCAGCTTAGGTTGGGGGCGTGAGACCCAGTACTTC. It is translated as CASSLGWGRETQYF.

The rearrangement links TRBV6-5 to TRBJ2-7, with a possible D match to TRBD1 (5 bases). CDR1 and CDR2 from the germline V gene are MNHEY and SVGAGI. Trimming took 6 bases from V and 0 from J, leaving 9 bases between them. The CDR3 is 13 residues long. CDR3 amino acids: CASRDTNSYEQYF. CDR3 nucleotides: TGTGCCAGCAGGGACACGAACTCCTACGAGCAGTACTTC.

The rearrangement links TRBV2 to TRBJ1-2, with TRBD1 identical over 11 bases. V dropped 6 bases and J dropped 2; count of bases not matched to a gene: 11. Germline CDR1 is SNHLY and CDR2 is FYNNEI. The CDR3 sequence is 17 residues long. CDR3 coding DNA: TGTGCCAGCAGACCGGGACAGGGGGAAGTAGCGAACTATGGCTACACCTTC. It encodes CASRPGQGEVANYGYTF.

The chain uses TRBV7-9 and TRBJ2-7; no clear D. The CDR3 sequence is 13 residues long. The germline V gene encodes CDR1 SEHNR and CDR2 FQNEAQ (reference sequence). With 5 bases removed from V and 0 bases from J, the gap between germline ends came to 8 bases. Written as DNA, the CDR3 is TGTGCCAGCAGCCCCAAAAGCTCCTACGAGCAGTACTTC. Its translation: CASSPKSSYEQYF.

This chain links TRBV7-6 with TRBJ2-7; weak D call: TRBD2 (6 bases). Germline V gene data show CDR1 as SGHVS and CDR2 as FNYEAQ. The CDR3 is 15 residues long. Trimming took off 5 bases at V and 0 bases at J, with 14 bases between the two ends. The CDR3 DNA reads TGTGCCAGCAGCCCCGGGTGGGGGGACTCCTACGAGCAGTACTTC. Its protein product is CASSPGWGDSYEQYF.

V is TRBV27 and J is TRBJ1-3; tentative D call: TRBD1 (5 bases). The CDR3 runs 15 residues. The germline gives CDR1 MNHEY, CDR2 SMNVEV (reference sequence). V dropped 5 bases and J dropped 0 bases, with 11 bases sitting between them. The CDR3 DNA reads TGTGCCAGCAGTAGGGGTCCCAGCTCTGGAAACACCATATATTTT. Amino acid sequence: CASSRGPSSGNTIYF.

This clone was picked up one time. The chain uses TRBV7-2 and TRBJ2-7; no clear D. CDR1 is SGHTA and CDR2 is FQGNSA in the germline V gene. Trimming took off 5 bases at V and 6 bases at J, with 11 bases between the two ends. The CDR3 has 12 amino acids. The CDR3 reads CASSGNSLEQYF. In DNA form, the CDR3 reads TGTGCCAGCAGCGGGAACTCCCTCGAGCAGTACTTC.

The DNA of the CDR3 is TGCGCCAGCAGCCAAGGCATATCCGGACTACCCGCCCCCTACGAGCAGTACTTC. Protein: CASSQGISGLPAPYEQYF. The chain has TRBV4-1 and TRBJ2-7; D might be TRBD2 (6 bases). The CDR3 contains 18 residues. The germline CDR1 and CDR2 sequences are MGHRA and YSYEKL. V was clipped by 1 base and J by 2 bases, with 21 bases between them.

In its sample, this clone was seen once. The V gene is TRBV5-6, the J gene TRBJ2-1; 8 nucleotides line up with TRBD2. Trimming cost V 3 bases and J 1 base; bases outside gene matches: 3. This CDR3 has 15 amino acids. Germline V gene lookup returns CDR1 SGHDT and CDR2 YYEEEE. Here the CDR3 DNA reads TGTGCCAGCAGCTCTCCTAGCGGGTCCTACAATGAGCAGTTCTTC. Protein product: CASSSPSGSYNEQFF. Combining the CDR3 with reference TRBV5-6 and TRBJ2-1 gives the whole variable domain DAGVTQSPTHLIKTRGQQVTLRCSPKSGHDTVSWYQQALGQGPQFIFQYYEEEERQRGNFPDRFSGHQFPNYSSELNVNALLLGDSALYLCASSSPSGSYNEQFFGPGTRLTVL.

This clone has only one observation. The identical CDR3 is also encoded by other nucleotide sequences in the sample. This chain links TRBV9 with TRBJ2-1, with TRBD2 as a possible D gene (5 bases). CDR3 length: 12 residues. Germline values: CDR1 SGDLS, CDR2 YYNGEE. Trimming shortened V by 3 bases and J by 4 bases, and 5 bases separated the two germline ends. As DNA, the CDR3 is TGTGCCAGCAGCGCGGGGTACAATGAGCAGTTCTTC. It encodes CASSAGYNEQFF.

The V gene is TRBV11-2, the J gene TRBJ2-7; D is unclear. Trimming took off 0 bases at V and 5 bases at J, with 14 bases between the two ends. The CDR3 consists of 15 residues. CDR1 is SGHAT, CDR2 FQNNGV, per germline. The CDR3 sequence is CASSLDPRPQHEQYF. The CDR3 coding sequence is TGTGCCAGCAGCTTAGATCCCAGGCCTCAGCACGAGCAGTACTTC.